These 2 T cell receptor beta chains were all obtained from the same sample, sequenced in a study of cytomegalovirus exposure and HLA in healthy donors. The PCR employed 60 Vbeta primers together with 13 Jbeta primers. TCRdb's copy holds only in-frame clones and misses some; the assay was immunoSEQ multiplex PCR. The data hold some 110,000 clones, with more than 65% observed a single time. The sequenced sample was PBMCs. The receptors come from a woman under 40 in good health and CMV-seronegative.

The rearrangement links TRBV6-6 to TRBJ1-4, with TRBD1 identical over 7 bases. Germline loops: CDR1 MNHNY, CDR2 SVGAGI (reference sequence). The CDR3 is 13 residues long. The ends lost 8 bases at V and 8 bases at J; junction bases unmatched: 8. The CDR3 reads CASRTGVLEKLFF. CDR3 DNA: TGTGCCAGCCGGACAGGAGTGCTGGAAAAACTGTTTTTT.

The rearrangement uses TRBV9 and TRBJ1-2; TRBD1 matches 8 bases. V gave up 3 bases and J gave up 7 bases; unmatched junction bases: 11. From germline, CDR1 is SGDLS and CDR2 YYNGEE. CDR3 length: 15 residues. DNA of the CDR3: TGTGCCAGCAGCGCGACCCAAGGACAGGGTTCTGGCTACACCTTC. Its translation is CASSATQGQGSGYTF.